Sequencing of this T cell receptor (beta chain) was carried out in a study of identifying expanded T cells in peripheral blood. A remark on this clone: The antigen is undetermined.

Study results and limitations: Across healthy donors, higher total template counts meant significantly greater roughly two-week count variance. Technical replicates showed about 1.1 changed clones; around two weeks 15 to 20; four weeks 19.

Healthy donors had no documented immune events, such as infections, while sampled. Losses at the gene ends were 5 bases for V and 10 bases for J; bases not matched to a gene: 7. Germline CDR1 is SGHNT and CDR2 is YYREEE (reference sequence). The CDR3 is made up of 12 amino acids. The repertoire was sequenced with immunoSEQ multiplex PCR; TCRdb's copy has only in-frame clones and lacks some. The repertoire has tens of thousands of clones, roughly 84% of them found once; the top ten carry roughly 4%. This TCR was sampled from a person between 18 and 75 years old in good health. Sequencing was done on a sample of blood. The chain combines TRBV5-4 with TRBJ1-1; 8 positions match TRBD1. In nucleotides, the CDR3 is TGTGCCAGCAGTCTCGGACAGGGACGAGCTTTCTTT. It is translated as CASSLGQGRAFF.